This T cell receptor beta chain was obtained from a study of blood T cell repertoires in COVID-19. There are 16 residues in the CDR3. Trimming removed 4 bases from V and 9 bases from J; junction bases left unmatched: 15. Germline V gene lookup returns CDR1 LGHDT and CDR2 YNNKEL (reference sequence). Assay: immunoSEQ multiplex PCR; the TCRdb copy retains only in-frame clones and omits some. The sample holds under 250,000 clones, about 82% seen once. The chain has TRBV3-1 (or the pseudogene TRBV3-2) and TRBJ2-1; 7 bases are a match to TRBD2. What was sequenced was peripheral blood. The TCR sequence derives from a woman aged 55-75 years with active or convalescent COVID-19. The CDR3 nucleotides read TGTGCCAGCAGCCCGCGTGAGGGCGGGAGAGCGGTTGAGCAGTTCTTC. Translated, it gives CASSPREGGRAVEQFF.